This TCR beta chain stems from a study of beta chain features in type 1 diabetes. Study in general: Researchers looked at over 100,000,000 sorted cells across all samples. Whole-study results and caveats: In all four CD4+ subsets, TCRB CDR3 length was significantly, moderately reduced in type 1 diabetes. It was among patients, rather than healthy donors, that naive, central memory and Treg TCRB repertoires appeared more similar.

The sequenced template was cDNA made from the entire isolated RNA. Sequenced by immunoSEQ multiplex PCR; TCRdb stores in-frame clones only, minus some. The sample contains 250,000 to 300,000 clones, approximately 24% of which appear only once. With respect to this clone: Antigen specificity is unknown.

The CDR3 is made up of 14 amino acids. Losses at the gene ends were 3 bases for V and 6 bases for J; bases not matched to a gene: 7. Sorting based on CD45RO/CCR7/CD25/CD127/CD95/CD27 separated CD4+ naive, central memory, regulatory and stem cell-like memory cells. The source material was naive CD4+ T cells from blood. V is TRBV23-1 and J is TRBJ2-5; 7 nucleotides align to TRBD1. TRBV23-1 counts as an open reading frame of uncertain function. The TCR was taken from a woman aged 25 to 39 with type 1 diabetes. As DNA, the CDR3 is TGCGCCAGCAGTCACCCACAGGGGAAACAGACCCAGTACTTC. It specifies CASSHPQGKQTQYF.